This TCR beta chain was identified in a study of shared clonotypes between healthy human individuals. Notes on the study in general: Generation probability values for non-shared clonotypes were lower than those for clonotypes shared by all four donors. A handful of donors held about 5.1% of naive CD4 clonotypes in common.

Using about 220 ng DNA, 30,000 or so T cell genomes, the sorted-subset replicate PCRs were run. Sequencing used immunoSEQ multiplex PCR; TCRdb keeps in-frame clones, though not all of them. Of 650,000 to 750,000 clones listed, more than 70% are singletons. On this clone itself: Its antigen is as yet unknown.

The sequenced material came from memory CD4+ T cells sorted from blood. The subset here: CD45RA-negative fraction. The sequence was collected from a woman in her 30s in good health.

The CDR3 protein is CASKREGSYEQYF. For the CDR3, the DNA is TGTGCCAGCAAGCGGGAGGGATCCTACGAGCAGTACTTC. The chain is built from TRBV9 and TRBJ2-7; 10 bases line up with TRBD2. CDR3 length: 13 amino acids. CDR1 and CDR2 from the germline V gene are SGDLS and YYNGEE. The V segment lost 6 bases and the J segment 1 base; nucleotides outside the gene matches: 1.